This is a list of T cell receptor beta chains from one sample in a study of T cells in Graves' hyperthyroidism and ophthalmopathy. TCRdb reprocessed the multiplex PCR reads via MiXCR and lists one record per CDR3 protein. The sample contains 300,000 to 500,000 distinct CDR3 sequences, over 12% of which appear only once. Sequencing was done on a sample of blood. These receptors all stem from a man between 50 and 59 years old with Graves' ophthalmopathy. CDR3s include the opening cysteine and the closing phenylalanine or tryptophan. Fields, in order: V gene, J gene, D gene, clone size, CDR3 DNA, CDR3 protein. The D gene is left open where the match is weak. Size tells how often a clone was seen (once, few, many) or the class of an expanded clone, and some rows leave it out.

v_call: TRBV7-2; j_call: TRBJ2-1; d_call: TRBD2; clone_size: -; cdr3_nt: TGTGCCAGCAGCTTATCGACTAGCGGATTAATACGAAATGAGCAGTTCTTC; cdr3_aa: CASSLSTSGLIRNEQFF
v_call: TRBV5-1; j_call: TRBJ1-1; d_call: TRBD1; clone_size: many; cdr3_nt: TGCGCCAGCAGCCCAGGACAGGGAGGTTTCACTGAAGCTTTCTTT; cdr3_aa: CASSPGQGGFTEAFF
v_call: TRBV12-3/TRBV12-4; j_call: TRBJ2-3; d_call: TRBD2; clone_size: many; cdr3_nt: TGTGCCAGCAGTTTCGGCCCTAGCGGGAGGGCCGGCACAGATACGCAGTATTTT; cdr3_aa: CASSFGPSGRAGTDTQYF
v_call: TRBV28; j_call: TRBJ1-5; d_call: -; clone_size: many; cdr3_nt: TGTGCCAGCAGTTTCCCCGGGCGGGACAAGCCCCAGCATTTT; cdr3_aa: CASSFPGRDKPQHF
v_call: TRBV28; j_call: TRBJ2-7; d_call: -; clone_size: many; cdr3_nt: TGTGCCAGCAGTTTCCTCACAGGCTCCTACGAGCAGTACTTC; cdr3_aa: CASSFLTGSYEQYF
v_call: TRBV28; j_call: TRBJ1-2; d_call: -; clone_size: -; cdr3_nt: TGTGCCAGCAGTGTTACCGGGACCATGGCTAACTATGGCTACACCTTC; cdr3_aa: CASSVTGTMANYGYTF
v_call: TRBV20-1; j_call: TRBJ1-4; d_call: -; clone_size: -; cdr3_nt: TGCAGTGCTAGCACTGCAACTAATGAAAAACTGTTTTTT; cdr3_aa: CSASTATNEKLFF
v_call: TRBV12-3/TRBV12-4; j_call: TRBJ1-1; d_call: TRBD1; clone_size: many; cdr3_nt: TGTGCCAGCAGTTGGACAGGGGGAGGCACTGAAGCTTTCTTT; cdr3_aa: CASSWTGGGTEAFF
v_call: TRBV10-3; j_call: TRBJ2-1; d_call: -; clone_size: many; cdr3_nt: TGTGCCATCAGTGAGTCCAGCCATGAGCAGTTCTTC; cdr3_aa: CAISESSHEQFF
v_call: TRBV28; j_call: TRBJ2-5; d_call: TRBD1; clone_size: many; cdr3_nt: TGTGCCAGCAGCTTAACAGGGGAAGAGACCCAGTACTTC; cdr3_aa: CASSLTGEETQYF
v_call: TRBV7-9; j_call: TRBJ1-2; d_call: -; clone_size: once; cdr3_nt: TGTGCCAGCAGCTTAGCCCGGAACTATGGCTACACCTTC; cdr3_aa: CASSLARNYGYTF
v_call: TRBV20-1; j_call: TRBJ2-1; d_call: -; clone_size: many; cdr3_nt: TGCAGTGCTAGTCGTCGGGGGTTTGATGAGCAGTTCTTC; cdr3_aa: CSASRRGFDEQFF
v_call: TRBV24-1; j_call: TRBJ2-7; d_call: -; clone_size: many; cdr3_nt: TGTGCCACCAGCGGTCCGGGGTCATCCTACGAGCAGTACTTC; cdr3_aa: CATSGPGSSYEQYF
v_call: TRBV4-2; j_call: TRBJ2-5; d_call: -; clone_size: few; cdr3_nt: TGTGCCAGCAGCCAAGATCAGATGGGAGCAGAGACCCAGTACTTC; cdr3_aa: CASSQDQMGAETQYF
v_call: TRBV11-2; j_call: TRBJ2-3; d_call: TRBD2; clone_size: many; cdr3_nt: TGTGCCAGCAGCTTTAGACTAGCGGGAGGGGTGGCAGATACGCAGTATTTT; cdr3_aa: CASSFRLAGGVADTQYF
v_call: TRBV7-6; j_call: TRBJ2-5; d_call: -; clone_size: many; cdr3_nt: TGTGCCAGCAGCCAGGCTTCCAGGGGCCCCCAAGAGACCCAGTACTTC; cdr3_aa: CASSQASRGPQETQYF
v_call: TRBV11-2; j_call: TRBJ2-3; d_call: -; clone_size: many; cdr3_nt: TGTGCCAGCAGGTTGATTACAGATACGCAGTATTTT; cdr3_aa: CASRLITDTQYF
v_call: TRBV20-1; j_call: TRBJ2-7; d_call: TRBD1; clone_size: -; cdr3_nt: TGCAGTGTTAGGGGACAGGGGTCTCCCTTCGAGCAGTACTTC; cdr3_aa: CSVRGQGSPFEQYF
v_call: TRBV29-1; j_call: TRBJ2-2; d_call: -; clone_size: -; cdr3_nt: TGCAGCGTCGAAGCCGGGACCCGTAGAAAAGGGCTGTTTTTT; cdr3_aa: CSVEAGTRRKGLFF
v_call: TRBV5-1; j_call: TRBJ2-1; d_call: -; clone_size: many; cdr3_nt: TGCGCCAGCAGCCCTAAAGAGGGAGGCTCCTACAATGAGCAGTTCTTC; cdr3_aa: CASSPKEGGSYNEQFF
v_call: TRBV20-1; j_call: TRBJ2-4; d_call: TRBD1; clone_size: many; cdr3_nt: TGCAGTGCTAAACCGACAGGGTCCCAAAACATTCAGTACTTC; cdr3_aa: CSAKPTGSQNIQYF
v_call: TRBV28; j_call: TRBJ2-1; d_call: -; clone_size: many; cdr3_nt: TGTGCCAGCAGTTTATTCGATAGCCTCGGGGCTGAGCAGTTCTTC; cdr3_aa: CASSLFDSLGAEQFF
v_call: TRBV2; j_call: TRBJ1-6; d_call: TRBD1; clone_size: many; cdr3_nt: TGTGCCAGCAGTGTGACAGGGTACAATTCACCCCTCCACTTT; cdr3_aa: CASSVTGYNSPLHF
v_call: TRBV29-1; j_call: TRBJ1-5; d_call: -; clone_size: -; cdr3_nt: TGCAGCGTTGAAGAGGCCGATGGTCAGCCCCAGCATTTT; cdr3_aa: CSVEEADGQPQHF
v_call: TRBV5-5; j_call: TRBJ2-1; d_call: TRBD2; clone_size: many; cdr3_nt: TGTGCCAGCAGCTTGGCCGGCGGGAGTAGCACTCATGAGCAGTTCTTC; cdr3_aa: CASSLAGGSSTHEQFF
v_call: TRBV12-3/TRBV12-4; j_call: TRBJ1-5; d_call: -; clone_size: many; cdr3_nt: TGTGCCAGCAGCCCCCAAGCGGGTCTTGGCAATCAGCCCCAGCATTTT; cdr3_aa: CASSPQAGLGNQPQHF